The present T cell receptor beta chain was sequenced within a study of control samples from healthy donors and cancer patients. TCRdb's table, derived via immunoSEQ multiplex PCR, lists solely in-frame clones and lacks some. The top ten clones hold 1.3% to 1.5% of a sample with 150,000 to 200,000 clones, roughly 90% of them seen once. V was shortened by 6 bases and J by 5 bases, with 13 bases between the two germline ends. Per germline, CDR1 MNHEY and CDR2 SVGAGI. The CDR3 is 14 amino acids. The chain has TRBV6-5 and TRBJ1-4; a weak D match, TRBD1 (6 bases). The TCR was taken from a woman between 45 and 60 years old in good health. Material: blood. Here the CDR3 reads CASRARGGNEKLFF. CDR3 in DNA: TGTGCCAGCAGGGCGAGGGGGGGGAATGAAAAACTGTTTTTT.